These 5 T cell receptor beta chains share one sample of origin, sequenced in a study of T cells in Graves' hyperthyroidism and ophthalmopathy. The TCR beta CDR3 regions underwent amplification using RNA transcripts as the source. The TCR CDR3 first-round RT-PCR relied on the HTBI primer set. MiXCR was run by TCRdb on the multiplex PCR reads, yielding one entry per CDR3 protein. The sample contains approximately 400,000 distinct CDR3 sequences, approximately 14% of which appear only once. The sequencing input was blood. The source of these receptors is a woman under 30 with Graves' hyperthyroidism.

This clonotype was counted at least ten times. The chain carries TRBV29-1 and TRBJ2-5; D remains unclear. The germline CDR1 and CDR2 sequences are SQVTM and ANQGSEA. The CDR3 is 13 residues long. V was trimmed by 0 bases and J by 3 bases, leaving 8 bases between them. The CDR3, as DNA: TGCAGCGTTGAAGATGGCCCGAAAGAGACCCAGTACTTC. It codes for CSVEDGPKETQYF.

This clonotype has more than one count but fewer than ten. The rearrangement joins TRBV10-3 to TRBJ2-3, with TRBD1 as a possible D gene (6 bases). The CDR3 runs 14 residues. V was cut by 7 bases and J by 3 bases, with 14 bases left in between. Looked up from germline, CDR1 is ENHRY and CDR2 is SYGVKD. CDR3 sequence: CAITLDSKTDTQYF. The CDR3 coding sequence is TGTGCCATCACCCTGGACAGCAAAACAGATACGCAGTATTTT.

This clonotype was detected many times. CDR3 amino acids: CATRRDRVNLGYTF. CDR3 nucleotides: TGTGCCACCCGTCGGGACAGGGTGAATCTCGGCTACACCTTC. This chain connects TRBV28 to TRBJ1-2; the match to TRBD1 covers 9 bases. The length of the CDR3 is 14 residues. V trimming: 10 bases; J trimming: 8 bases; junction bases outside the gene matches: 14. Germline V gives CDR1 MDHEN, CDR2 SYDVKM.

This clonotype was counted ten times or more. The V gene is TRBV6-2 or TRBV6-3, the J gene TRBJ2-1, with a possible D match to TRBD2 (6 bases). The CDR3 contains 14 residues. CDR1 and CDR2 (germline): MNHEY, SVGEGT. Deletions cut 5 bases from V and 4 bases from J, with 12 bases between. CDR3 bases: TGTGCCAGCAGTGGACTACCAAGTTACAATGAGCAGTTCTTC. Its protein product is CASSGLPSYNEQFF.

The CDR3 DNA is TGTGCCAGCAGTTACTCGGGGCAGCGGGGTGTTCGGGCTTTCTTT. This sequence encodes CASSYSGQRGVRAFF. The rearrangement joins TRBV6-5 to TRBJ1-1, with D possibly matching TRBD1 (5 bases). The CDR3 consists of 15 residues. Germline V gives CDR1 MNHEY, CDR2 SVGAGI. The germline V and J ends were trimmed by 0 bases and 11 bases, with 19 bases remaining between them.